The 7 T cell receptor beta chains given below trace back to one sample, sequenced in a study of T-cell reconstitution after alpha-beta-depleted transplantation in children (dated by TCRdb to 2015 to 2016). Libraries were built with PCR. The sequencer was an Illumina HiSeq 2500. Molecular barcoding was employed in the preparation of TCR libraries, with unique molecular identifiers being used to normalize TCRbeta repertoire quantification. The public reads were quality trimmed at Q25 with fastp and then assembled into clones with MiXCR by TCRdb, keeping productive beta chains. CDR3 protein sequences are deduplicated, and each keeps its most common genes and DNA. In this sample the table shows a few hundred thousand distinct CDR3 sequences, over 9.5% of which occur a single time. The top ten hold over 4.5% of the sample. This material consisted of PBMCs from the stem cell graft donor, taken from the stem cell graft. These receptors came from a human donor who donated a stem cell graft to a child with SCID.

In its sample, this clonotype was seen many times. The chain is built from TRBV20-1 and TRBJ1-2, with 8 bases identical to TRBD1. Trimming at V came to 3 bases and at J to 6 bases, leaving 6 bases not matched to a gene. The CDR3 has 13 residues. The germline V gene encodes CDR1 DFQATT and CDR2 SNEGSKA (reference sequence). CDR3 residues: CSASQTGVDGYTF. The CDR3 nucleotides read TGCAGTGCTAGCCAGACAGGGGTCGATGGCTACACCTTC.

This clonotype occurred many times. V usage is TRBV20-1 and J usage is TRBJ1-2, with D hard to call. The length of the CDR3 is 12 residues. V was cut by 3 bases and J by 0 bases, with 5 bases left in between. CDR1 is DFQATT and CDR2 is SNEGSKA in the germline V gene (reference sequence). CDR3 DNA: TGCAGTGCTAGCAGTGCTAACTATGGCTACACCTTC. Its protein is CSASSANYGYTF.

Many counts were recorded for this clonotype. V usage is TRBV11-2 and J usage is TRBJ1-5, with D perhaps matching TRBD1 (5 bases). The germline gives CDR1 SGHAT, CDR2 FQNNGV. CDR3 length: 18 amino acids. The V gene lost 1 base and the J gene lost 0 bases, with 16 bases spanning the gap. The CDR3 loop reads CASSLVLKGPYSNQPQHF. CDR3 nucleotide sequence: TGTGCCAGCAGCTTAGTTTTGAAGGGACCTTATAGCAATCAGCCCCAGCATTTT.

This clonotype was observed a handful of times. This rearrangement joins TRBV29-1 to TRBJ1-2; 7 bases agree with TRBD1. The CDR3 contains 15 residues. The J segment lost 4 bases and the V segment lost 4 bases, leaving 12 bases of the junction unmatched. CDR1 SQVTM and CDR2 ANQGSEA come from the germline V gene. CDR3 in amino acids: CSVGASPGTVYGYTF. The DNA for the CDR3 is TGCAGCGTTGGGGCCTCCCCCGGGACAGTCTATGGCTACACCTTC.

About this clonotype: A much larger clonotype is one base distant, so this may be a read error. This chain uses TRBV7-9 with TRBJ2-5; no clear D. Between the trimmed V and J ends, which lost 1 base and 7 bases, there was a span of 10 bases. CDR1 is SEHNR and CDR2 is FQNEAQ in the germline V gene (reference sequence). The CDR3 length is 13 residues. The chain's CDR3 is CASSLGGDLTQYF. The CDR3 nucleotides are TGTGCCAGCAGCTTAGGTGGGGATTTGACCCAGTACTTC.

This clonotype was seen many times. This chain's CDR3 is CASSFGLQGHGYTF. The CDR3, as DNA: TGCGCCAGCAGCTTTGGATTGCAGGGCCATGGCTACACCTTC. The chain is built from TRBV5-1 and TRBJ1-2, with D tentatively TRBD1 (5 bases). V lost 2 bases and J 6 bases, leaving 14 bases between the germline ends. Germline V gene sequence: CDR1 SGHRS, CDR2 YFSETQ. The CDR3 spans 14 residues.

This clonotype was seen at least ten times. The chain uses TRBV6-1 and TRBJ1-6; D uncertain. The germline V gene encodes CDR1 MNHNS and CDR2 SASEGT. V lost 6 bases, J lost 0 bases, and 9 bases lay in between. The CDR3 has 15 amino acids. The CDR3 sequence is CASSTRSSYNSPLHF. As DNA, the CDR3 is TGTGCCAGCAGCACACGGAGCTCCTATAATTCACCCCTCCACTTT.